The 9 T cell receptor beta chains below were found in one sample sequenced in a study of blood T cell repertoires in COVID-19. The table came from immunoSEQ multiplex PCR; TCRdb's copy has only in-frame clones and leaves some out. Of some 200,000 clones listed, around nine tenths were seen once; the top ten hold about 3%. Material: peripheral blood. The receptors here all came from a man aged 40-55 years with active or convalescent COVID-19.

The chain combines TRBV3-1 (or the pseudogene TRBV3-2) with TRBJ1-4; perhaps TRBD1 as D (6 bases). V dropped 0 bases and J dropped 7 bases, with 21 bases sitting between them. There are 18 residues in the CDR3. The germline V gene has CDR1 LGHDT and CDR2 YNNKEL (reference sequence). CDR3 region: CASSQDWAGERDFEKLFF. CDR3 DNA: TGTGCCAGCAGCCAAGATTGGGCAGGGGAGAGGGATTTTGAAAAACTGTTTTTT.

The gene calls are TRBV5-1 and TRBJ2-1; weak D call: TRBD1 (6 bases). This CDR3 is built from 13 residues. Germline CDR1 SGHRS, CDR2 YFSETQ. Between the trimmed V and J ends, which lost 2 bases and 4 bases, there was a span of 7 bases. The CDR3 DNA reads as TGCGCCAGCAGCTTACAGGGTTACAATGAGCAGTTCTTC. It yields the protein CASSLQGYNEQFF.

V usage is TRBV7-8 and J usage is TRBJ1-1; D is unresolved. This CDR3 region has 14 residues. The V end was cut by 3 bases, the J end by 1 base, with 9 bases between. CDR1 SGHVS and CDR2 FQNEAQ come from the germline V gene. The CDR3 DNA reads as TGTGCCAGCAGCTTTGGTCAGAAGAACACTGAAGCTTTCTTT. Residues: CASSFGQKNTEAFF.

This clone was counted only a few times. The V call is TRBV7-9, the J call TRBJ2-5; weak D call: TRBD2 (7 bases). Trimming removed 4 bases at V and 5 bases at J, with 17 bases between. CDR3 length: 15 amino acids. Germline CDR1 reads SEHNR; CDR2 reads FQNEAQ (reference sequence). The CDR3, as DNA: TGTGCCAGCAGCTCACTATTGGGGGGGGCGGAGACCCAGTACTTC. It codes for CASSSLLGGAETQYF. Full variable domain (remainder filled in from reference TRBV7-9 and TRBJ2-5): DTGVSQNPRHKITKRGQNVTFRCDPISEHNRLYWYRQTLGQGPEFLTYFQNEAQLEKSRLLSDRFSAERPKGSFSTLEIQRTEQGDSAMYLCASSSLLGGAETQYFGPGTRLLVL.

The chain is built from TRBV9 and TRBJ2-5; maybe TRBD1 (6 bases). CDR1 is SGDLS and CDR2 is YYNGEE in the germline V gene. CDR3 length: 13 residues. V shed 4 bases and J shed 2 bases, with 9 bases lying between them. The CDR3 sequence: CASSSDRQETQYF. The CDR3 DNA reads as TGTGCCAGCAGCTCCGACAGGCAAGAGACCCAGTACTTC.

The rearrangement joins TRBV25-1 to TRBJ2-7; TRBD1 matches at 10 bases. The CDR3 length is 15 residues. Unmatched junction bases numbered 11, after V lost 5 bases and J lost 7 bases. Germline V gene sequence: CDR1 MGHDK, CDR2 SYGVNS. This chain's CDR3 is CASSQFSGTGDEQYF. The CDR3, as DNA: TGTGCCAGCAGTCAATTCTCCGGGACAGGGGATGAGCAGTACTTC.

The genes are TRBV6-5 and TRBJ1-4; 8 nucleotides align to TRBD1. The CDR3 has 15 residues. Germline V gene data show CDR1 as MNHEY and CDR2 as SVGAGI. The V and J ends lost 8 bases and 5 bases, in that order; junction bases with no gene match: 10. CDR3 in DNA: TGTGCCAGCTCACCAATACAGGGGGTAAATGAAAAACTGTTTTTT. This codes for CASSPIQGVNEKLFF.

The J gene is TRBJ1-2, the V gene TRBV6-5; D gene ambiguous. Deletions cut 0 bases from V and 4 bases from J, with 9 bases between. CDR1 is MNHEY and CDR2 is SVGAGI in the germline V gene. The CDR3 is 14 residues long. CDR3 sequence: CASSYSDTAYGYTF. The CDR3 DNA follows: TGTGCCAGCAGTTACTCCGACACGGCCTATGGCTACACCTTC.

This chain joins TRBV5-1 and TRBJ2-5; D might be TRBD1 (6 bases). The CDR3 has 15 residues. Trimming shortened V by 4 bases and J by 4 bases, and 17 bases separated the two germline ends. From germline, CDR1 is SGHRS and CDR2 YFSETQ. The CDR3 is CASSPAGVGGETQYF. CDR3 nucleotides: TGCGCCAGCAGCCCCGCAGGGGTAGGTGGAGAGACCCAGTACTTC. Combining the CDR3 with reference TRBV5-1 and TRBJ2-5 gives the whole variable domain KAGVTQTPRYLIKTRGQQVTLSCSPISGHRSVSWYQQTPGQGLQFLFEYFSETQRNKGNFPGRFSGRQFSNSRSEMNVSTLELGDSALYLCASSPAGVGGETQYFGPGTRLLVL.